A selection of T cell receptor beta chains follows, all from one sample in a study of blood T cell repertoires in COVID-19. Assay: immunoSEQ multiplex PCR; the TCRdb copy retains only in-frame clones and omits some. The table includes about 92,000 clones, less than 85% detected once. The sample was peripheral blood. These receptors all come from an older woman with acute or convalescent COVID-19. CDR3s include the opening cysteine and the closing phenylalanine or tryptophan. Fields, in order: D gene, J gene, clone size, V gene, CDR3 protein, CDR3 DNA. D genes are given only for firm matches. Where a row states a size, it is once, few, many or the class of an expanded clone; other rows omit it.

TRBD2	TRBJ2-3	NA	TRBV19	CASAPPGGGFLGGTDTQYF	TGTGCCAGTGCGCCCCCTGGCGGGGGGTTCCTTGGGGGCACAGATACGCAGTATTTT
TRBD2	TRBJ2-7	NA	TRBV5-1	CASSASGRYEQYF	TGCGCCAGCAGCGCGAGCGGGAGATACGAGCAGTACTTC
TRBD2	TRBJ2-1	NA	TRBV14	CASSRTSPGTSGIIDEQFF	TGTGCCAGCAGCCGCACGAGCCCCGGGACTAGCGGGATTATCGATGAGCAGTTCTTC
NA	TRBJ2-5	NA	TRBV7-3	CASSFRGAESETQYF	TGTGCCAGCAGCTTCAGGGGCGCAGAATCAGAGACCCAGTACTTC
NA	TRBJ2-7	NA	TRBV7-9	CASSLALGAEQYF	TGTGCCAGCAGCTTAGCGCTAGGGGCCGAGCAGTACTTC
NA	TRBJ1-2	NA	TRBV18	CASSPAESLYGYTF	TGTGCCAGCTCACCGGCGGAAAGCCTCTATGGCTACACCTTC
NA	TRBJ1-2	NA	TRBV6-5	CASSLREGWYGYTF	TGTGCCAGCAGCCTCAGGGAGGGGTGGTATGGCTACACCTTC
NA	TRBJ2-2	NA	TRBV19	CASREGWNTGELFF	TGTGCCAGTAGGGAGGGGTGGAACACCGGGGAGCTGTTTTTT
TRBD2	TRBJ2-1	NA	TRBV10-3	CAISRLAGSHNEQFF	TGTGCCATCAGCCGTCTAGCGGGGTCACACAATGAGCAGTTCTTC
TRBD1	TRBJ2-2	NA	TRBV19	CASSRLGQGPNTGELFF	TGTGCCAGTAGTAGGCTCGGACAGGGCCCGAACACCGGGGAGCTGTTTTTT
NA	TRBJ1-1	NA	TRBV28	CASSFTGRGTEAFF	TGTGCCAGCAGTTTTACAGGGAGGGGCACTGAAGCTTTCTTT
NA	TRBJ2-2	NA	TRBV30	CAWNSGGRRTGELFF	TGTGCCTGGAATTCCGGGGGAAGGAGGACCGGGGAGCTGTTTTTT
TRBD1	TRBJ2-1	NA	TRBV5-1	CASTETPGQAVGGAFF	TGCGCCAGCACTGAAACACCGGGACAGGCGGTAGGGGGTGCGTTCTTC
NA	TRBJ1-4	NA	TRBV3-1/TRBV3-2	CASSQFRSVTVEKLFF	TGTGCCAGCAGCCAATTCCGATCGGTGACAGTTGAAAAACTGTTTTTT
TRBD1	TRBJ2-2	NA	TRBV9	CASSAGQGAGGELFF	TGTGCCAGCAGCGCGGGACAGGGGGCGGGCGGGGAGCTGTTTTTT
TRBD1	TRBJ2-2	once	TRBV11-2	CASSSSQGAPRELFF	TGTGCCAGCAGCTCCTCACAGGGGGCGCCCCGGGAGCTGTTTTTT
NA	TRBJ2-2	once	TRBV2	CASSLNTGELFF	TGTGCCAGCAGTTTAAACACCGGGGAGCTGTTTTTT
NA	TRBJ1-4	NA	TRBV4-1	CASREGQMNEKLFF	TGCGCCAGCAGGGAAGGACAGATGAATGAAAAACTGTTTTTT
TRBD1	TRBJ2-3	NA	TRBV6-6	CASSPGQADTQYF	TGTGCCAGCAGCCCTGGACAGGCAGATACGCAGTATTTT
TRBD1	TRBJ1-5	NA	TRBV7-9	CASSLGGQGDQPQHF	TGTGCCAGCAGCTTAGGGGGGCAGGGGGATCAGCCCCAGCATTTT
NA	TRBJ1-4	once	TRBV2	CASSEGRGDEKLFF	TGTGCCAGCAGTGAGGGCAGGGGTGATGAAAAACTGTTTTTT
NA	TRBJ2-5	once	TRBV6-2/TRBV6-3	CASSAGETQYF	TGTGCCAGCAGTGCAGGAGAGACCCAGTACTTC
NA	TRBJ1-1	NA	TRBV9	CASSADGRALDAFF	TGTGCCAGCAGCGCTGACGGGCGGGCCTTGGATGCTTTCTTT
TRBD1	TRBJ1-1	NA	TRBV29-1	CSETTGGTEAFF	TGCAGCGAAACTACAGGGGGCACTGAAGCTTTCTTT
NA	TRBJ2-7	once	TRBV5-1	CASSSNAGVWEQYF	TGCGCCAGCAGTTCCAACGCAGGGGTATGGGAGCAGTACTTC
TRBD1	TRBJ2-7	NA	TRBV28	CASSLPPWTGAGEQYF	TGTGCCAGCAGCTTACCTCCCTGGACAGGGGCGGGTGAGCAGTACTTC
NA	TRBJ1-4	few	TRBV5-1	CASSHQGSGLNEKLFF	TGCGCCAGCAGCCACCAGGGATCTGGGCTTAATGAAAAACTGTTTTTT
NA	TRBJ1-5	once	TRBV5-7	CASSLAAGRDQPQHF	TGTGCCAGCAGCTTGGCGGCGGGACGGGATCAGCCCCAGCATTTT
NA	TRBJ2-7	NA	TRBV5-1	CASSFSGHLYEQYF	TGCGCCAGCAGCTTTTCGGGACACCTCTACGAGCAGTACTTC
NA	TRBJ1-1	NA	TRBV18	CASSPGHSTEAFF	TGTGCCAGCTCACCGGGCCACAGCACTGAAGCTTTCTTT
NA	TRBJ1-6	few	TRBV30	CAWAGLYNSPLHF	TGTGCCTGGGCCGGACTGTATAATTCACCCCTCCACTTT
TRBD2	TRBJ2-7	NA	TRBV6-2/TRBV6-3	CASSYSGRAGEQYF	TGTGCCAGCAGTTATAGCGGGAGGGCCGGGGAGCAGTACTTC
NA	TRBJ1-4	NA	TRBV7-9	CASSGPGKLFF	TGTGCCAGCAGCGGCCCAGGGAAACTGTTTTTT